This passage covers 9 T cell receptor beta chains from one sample sequenced in a study of PD-1 blockade in classical Hodgkin lymphoma (dated by TCRdb to 2018 to 2021). The library was built by means of the immunoSEQ multiplex PCR assay. In TCRdb, the immuneACCESS table is reduced to in-frame sequences with V and J assigned. These tables do not hold every clone; where another copy was compared, an unresolved V gene accounts for under half, and the others remain unexplained. Present in this sample are roughly 49,000 clones, nearly 90% of which were seen just once. Around 13% of the sample rests with the top ten. The time point label, as the study defines it: cycle 4 day 1 (C4D1), after 5 to 7 weeks of nivolumab. Every trial patient had relapsed following autologous stem cell transplantation, and prior brentuximab vedotin exposure was what differed among cohorts A, B and C. Sequenced here: peripheral blood mononuclear cells (PBMCs), sampled before the fourth cycle of nivolumab. The receptor set was obtained from a human donor with classical Hodgkin lymphoma.

This CDR3 is CASSQDRGRYYGYTF. In DNA, the CDR3 is TGCGCCAGCAGCCAAGACAGGGGGCGGTACTATGGCTACACCTTC. V is TRBV5-1 and J is TRBJ1-2; 10 bases fit TRBD1. This CDR3 is built from 15 residues. Germline CDR1 SGHRS, CDR2 YFSETQ. Germline trimming cut 4 bases from V and 3 bases from J; bases unmatched to any gene: 6.

The chain employs TRBV30 and TRBJ2-2; no definite D call. V was trimmed by 4 bases and J by 6 bases, leaving 9 bases between them. CDR1 and CDR2 (germline): GTSNPN, SVGIG (reference sequence). The length of the CDR3 is 12 residues. The CDR3 region is CAWTPTAGELFF. In DNA, the CDR3 is TGTGCCTGGACTCCCACGGCCGGGGAGCTGTTTTTT.

The V gene is TRBV21-1, the J gene TRBJ2-6. TRBV21-1 is listed as a pseudogene. The CDR3 consists of 16 residues. The CDR3 DNA follows: TGTGCCAGCAGCAAAGGGCCTATCTCTGGGGCCAACGTCCTGACTTTC. It encodes CASSKGPISGANVLTF.

The rearrangement joins TRBV28 to TRBJ2-3; 7 bases agree with TRBD2. The germline V gene has CDR1 MDHEN and CDR2 SYDVKM. After removal of 5 bases from V and 10 bases from J, the junction contained 15 bases not matched to a gene. CDR3 length equals 15 residues. DNA for the CDR3: TGTGCCAGCAGTCCTTCGACTAGCAGCTCACTTGCGCAGTATTTT. This translates into CASSPSTSSSLAQYF.

V usage is TRBV11-2 and J usage is TRBJ1-3; unclear D gene. Germline lookup yields CDR1 SGHAT and CDR2 FQNNGV. This CDR3 comprises 14 residues. V was pared by 5 bases and J by 0 bases, with 8 bases between. The CDR3 bases are TGTGCCAGCAGCCCCCAATACTCTGGAAACACCATATATTTT. Its translation is CASSPQYSGNTIYF.

The CDR3 reads CASSVAGFNYGYTF. The CDR3, as DNA: TGTGCCAGCAGCGTTGCGGGTTTTAACTATGGCTACACCTTC. J is TRBJ1-2 and V is TRBV9, with D hard to call. CDR3 length: 14 residues. V was trimmed by 2 bases and J by 1 base, leaving 9 bases between them. Germline CDR1 and CDR2: SGDLS and YYNGEE.

The rearrangement joins TRBV5-8 to TRBJ2-5, with 7 bases identical to TRBD1. CDR1 is SGHTS, CDR2 YDEGEE, per germline. The ends lost 6 bases at V and 5 bases at J; junction bases unmatched: 7. This CDR3 spans 13 amino acids. The CDR3 sequence: CASIVLRGETQYF. In DNA form, the CDR3 reads TGTGCCAGCATAGTACTCAGGGGGGAGACCCAGTACTTC.

The chain joins TRBV11-3 to TRBJ2-7, with 14 bases fitting TRBD2. Germline V CDR1 and CDR2: SGHNT, YENEEA. The ends lost 5 bases at V and 4 bases at J; junction bases unmatched: 1. This CDR3 has 14 amino acids. The CDR3 DNA reads as TGTGCCAGCAGCCGGACTAGCGGGAGGTACGAGCAGTACTTC. Amino acids: CASSRTSGRYEQYF.

The chain recombines TRBV19 with TRBJ2-7; 9 bases fit TRBD1. Trimming took 4 bases from V and 6 from J; bases not matched to a gene: 7. CDR3 length: 14 amino acids. In germline, CDR1 is LNHDA, CDR2 SQIVND (reference sequence). CDR3 nucleotides: TGTGCCAGTAGTACGAGGACAGGGGAAGGCGAGCAGTACTTC. This codes for CASSTRTGEGEQYF.